This TCR beta chain was obtained from a study of blood T cell repertoires in COVID-19. Study context: The cDNA or gDNA used as material had been derived from T cells, B-cell-depleted T cells, or PBMCs.

Recruits, aged roughly 18 to 90 years, lived in 24 US areas. Exposed study participants had met a COVID-19 case within 2 weeks before entry. In the authors' methods: Reference gene primer amplification gave estimated nucleated cell counts. Data came from immunoSEQ multiplex PCR; TCRdb stores just in-frame clones and leaves some out. The V and J calls and clone size are taken from that table; D and trimming were inferred from the DNA. Of 250,000 to 300,000 clones detected, roughly 86% appear once; the ten largest clones hold under 3%. The sequence came from a woman aged 45-59 years who had been exposed to COVID-19. The sequenced sample was PBMCs or T cells enriched from blood (not recorded which).

The CDR3 DNA reads as TGTGCCAGCAGTCTTCCGTTAGGCTCCGACTGGCGGGGCTACCTAGAGACCCAGTACTTC. It encodes CASSLPLGSDWRGYLETQYF. The chain is built from TRBV28 and TRBJ2-5; D is possibly TRBD2 (6 bases). Trimming took off 5 bases at V and 4 bases at J, with 32 bases between the two ends. The germline V gene encodes CDR1 MDHEN and CDR2 SYDVKM. The CDR3 sequence is 20 residues long.